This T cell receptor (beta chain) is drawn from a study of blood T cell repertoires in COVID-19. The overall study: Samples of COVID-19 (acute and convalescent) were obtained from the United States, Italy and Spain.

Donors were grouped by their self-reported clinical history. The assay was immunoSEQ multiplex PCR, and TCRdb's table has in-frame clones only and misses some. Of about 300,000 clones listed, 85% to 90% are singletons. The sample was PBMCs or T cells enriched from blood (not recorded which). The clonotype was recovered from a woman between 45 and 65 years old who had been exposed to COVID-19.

This CDR3 is CASSLPAGQDSYEQYF. CDR3 bases: TGTGCCAGCAGCCTTCCCGCGGGACAGGACTCCTACGAGCAGTACTTC. This sequence joins TRBV7-9 and TRBJ2-7; the match to TRBD1 covers 8 bases. Germline V gives CDR1 SEHNR, CDR2 FQNEAQ (reference sequence). V lost 5 bases to trimming and J lost 0 bases; unmatched junction nucleotides: 9. There are 16 residues in the CDR3.